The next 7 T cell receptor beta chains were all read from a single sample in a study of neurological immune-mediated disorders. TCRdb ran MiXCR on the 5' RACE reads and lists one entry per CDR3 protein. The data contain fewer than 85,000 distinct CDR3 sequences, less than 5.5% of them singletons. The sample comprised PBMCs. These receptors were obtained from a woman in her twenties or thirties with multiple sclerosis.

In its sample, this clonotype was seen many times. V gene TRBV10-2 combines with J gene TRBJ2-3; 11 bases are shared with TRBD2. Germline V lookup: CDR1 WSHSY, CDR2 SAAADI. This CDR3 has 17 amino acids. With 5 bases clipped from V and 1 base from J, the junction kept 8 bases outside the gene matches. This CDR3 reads CASSPGLAGGRTDTQYF. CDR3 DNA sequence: TGCGCCAGCAGTCCCGGGTTAGCGGGGGGGCGCACAGATACGCAGTATTTT.

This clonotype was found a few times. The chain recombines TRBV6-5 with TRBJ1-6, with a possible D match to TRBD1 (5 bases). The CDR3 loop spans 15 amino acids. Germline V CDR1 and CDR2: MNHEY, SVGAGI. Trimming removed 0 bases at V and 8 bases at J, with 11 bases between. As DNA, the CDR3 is TGTGCCAGCAGTTACTCGGCGTTGGGGGATTCACCCCTCCACTTT. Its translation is CASSYSALGDSPLHF.

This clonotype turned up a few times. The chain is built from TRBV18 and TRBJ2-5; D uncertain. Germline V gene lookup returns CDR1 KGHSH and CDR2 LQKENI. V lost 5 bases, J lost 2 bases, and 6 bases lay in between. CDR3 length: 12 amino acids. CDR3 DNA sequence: TGTGCCAGCTCAAAGACTCAAGAGACCCAGTACTTC. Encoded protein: CASSKTQETQYF.

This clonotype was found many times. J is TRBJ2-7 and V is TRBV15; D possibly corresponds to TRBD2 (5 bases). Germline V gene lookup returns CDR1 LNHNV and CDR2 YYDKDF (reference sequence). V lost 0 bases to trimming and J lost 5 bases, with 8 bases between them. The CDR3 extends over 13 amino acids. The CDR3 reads CATSRDWRDEQYF. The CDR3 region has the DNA TGTGCCACCAGCAGAGATTGGCGGGACGAGCAGTACTTC.

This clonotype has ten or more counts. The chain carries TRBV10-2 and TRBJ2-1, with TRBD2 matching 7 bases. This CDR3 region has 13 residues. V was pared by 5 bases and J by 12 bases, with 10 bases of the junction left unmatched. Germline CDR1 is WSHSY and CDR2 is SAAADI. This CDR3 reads CASSSTSVSAQFF. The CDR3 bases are TGCGCCAGCAGTTCCACTAGCGTATCTGCGCAGTTCTTC.

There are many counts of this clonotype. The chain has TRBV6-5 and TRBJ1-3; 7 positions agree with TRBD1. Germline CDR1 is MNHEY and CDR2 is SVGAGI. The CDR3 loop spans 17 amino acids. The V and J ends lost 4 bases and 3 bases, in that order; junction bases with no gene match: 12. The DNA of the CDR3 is TGTGCCAGCAGTTTATTCCAAGGGGGCAATTTTGGAAACACCATATATTTT. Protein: CASSLFQGGNFGNTIYF.

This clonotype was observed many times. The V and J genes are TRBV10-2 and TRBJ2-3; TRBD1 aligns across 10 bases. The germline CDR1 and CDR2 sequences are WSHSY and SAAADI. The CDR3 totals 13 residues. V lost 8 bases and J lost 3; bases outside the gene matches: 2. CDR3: CASAGQGTDTQYF. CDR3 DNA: TGCGCCAGCGCGGGACAGGGGACAGATACGCAGTATTTT.